Detailed here is one TCR beta chain. The data were obtained in a study of preoperative IRX-2 immunotherapy in early breast cancer. This table comes from immunoSEQ multiplex PCR, and its TCRdb copy is limited to in-frame clones, with some not included. The sample shows 30,000 or so clones, 82% of them seen only once. Trimming stripped 3 bases from V and 4 bases from J, with 10 bases between. This CDR3 is built from 14 residues. Germline CDR1 SSHAT, CDR2 FNYEAQ (reference sequence). Stated treatment: preoperative locoregional IRX-2 cytokine immunotherapy. Samples came from a phase Ib trial of preoperative locoregional IRX-2 cytokine immunotherapy.

This specimen was acquired from a patient treated with IRX-2 immunotherapy. The V and J genes are TRBV7-7 and TRBJ1-5, with D possibly matching TRBD1 (6 bases). The TCR sequence derives from a human donor with breast cancer. As DNA, the CDR3 is TGTGCCAGCAGCTTCGGACAGTATAATCAGCCCCAGCATTTT. It codes for CASSFGQYNQPQHF.